These 8 T cell receptor beta chains were sequenced from one sample in a study of T cell responses to AZD1222 COVID-19 vaccine. Sequencing used immunoSEQ multiplex PCR; TCRdb keeps in-frame clones, though not all of them. This sample has about 150,000 clones; less than 95% occur once, and the top ten carry about 6%. Sample: peripheral blood, taken 28 days after the second AZD1222 dose. The receptors were gathered from an adult who received the AZD1222 COVID-19 vaccine.

The chain uses TRBV28 and TRBJ1-1; 8 positions agree with TRBD1. V was pared by 6 bases and J by 7 bases, with 13 bases of the junction left unmatched. CDR1 is MDHEN and CDR2 is SYDVKM in the germline V gene. The CDR3 length is 15 residues. Here the CDR3 DNA reads TGTGCCAGCAGAGAACAGGGGGTTGGTCTGGTTGAAGCTTTCTTT. As protein: CASREQGVGLVEAFF. Combining the CDR3 with reference TRBV28 and TRBJ1-1 gives the whole variable domain DVKVTQSSRYLVKRTGEKVFLECVQDMDHENMFWYRQDPGLGLRLIYFSYDVKMKEKGDIPEGYSVSREKKERFSLILESASTNQTSMYLCASREQGVGLVEAFFGQGTRLTVV.

The chain employs TRBV3-1 (or the pseudogene TRBV3-2) and TRBJ2-2, with unresolved D. The V gene's germline CDR1 is LGHDT and CDR2 YNNKEL (reference sequence). The CDR3 has 13 residues. V lost 3 bases and J lost 5, with 7 bases in between. The DNA for the CDR3 is TGTGCCAGCAGCCACCATCGGACCGGGGAGCTGTTTTTT. Protein: CASSHHRTGELFF.

The DNA of the CDR3 is TGCGCCAGCAGCGAACAGGGGGCTCACTATGGCTACACCTTC. This encodes CASSEQGAHYGYTF. The chain joins TRBV5-1 to TRBJ1-2, with 9 bases lining up with TRBD1. V dropped 4 bases and J dropped 3; count of bases not matched to a gene: 4. CDR3 length: 14 amino acids. Germline V lookup: CDR1 SGHRS, CDR2 YFSETQ.

CDR3 nucleotide sequence: TGCAGCGGACGGACTAGCGGAAAGACCCAGTACTTC. Residues: CSGRTSGKTQYF. This chain uses TRBV29-1 with TRBJ2-5, with 10 bases fitting TRBD2. This CDR3 is built from 12 residues. V gave up 7 bases and J gave up 6 bases; unmatched junction bases: 5. The V gene's germline CDR1 is SQVTM and CDR2 ANQGSEA.

CDR3 sequence (DNA): TGCGCCAGCAGCTCTCAGCTTTCTAATGAAAAACTGTTTTTT. Its translation: CASSSQLSNEKLFF. V and J are TRBV5-1 and TRBJ1-4; D is undetermined. The CDR3 loop spans 14 amino acids. The germline V gene has CDR1 SGHRS and CDR2 YFSETQ. Trimming took off 3 bases at V and 3 bases at J, with 9 bases between the two ends.

The CDR3 nucleotides read TGTGCCAGCAGTGAGGGAGGTTGGGGGGATTCACCCCTCCACTTT. Amino acids: CASSEGGWGDSPLHF. The J gene is TRBJ1-6, the V gene TRBV6-1; possibly TRBD1 for D (5 bases). V dropped 3 bases and J dropped 8 bases, with 14 bases sitting between them. Germline V lookup: CDR1 MNHNS, CDR2 SASEGT. The CDR3 is 15 residues long.

This chain uses TRBV24-1 with TRBJ1-2; 7 nucleotides align to TRBD1. Germline loops: CDR1 KGHDR, CDR2 SFDVKD. The CDR3 has 14 amino acids. The junction had 9 bases not matched to a gene; V was cut back by 5 bases and J by 7 bases. CDR3 protein: CATSGVTGEAGYTF. In DNA, the CDR3 is TGTGCCACCAGTGGCGTAACAGGGGAGGCTGGCTACACCTTC.

As to this clone: Sequence at one end of the junction differs from germline and may be a read error. V usage is TRBV7-7 and J usage is TRBJ2-1; D is possibly TRBD1 (7 bases). Germline loops: CDR1 SSHAT, CDR2 FNYEAQ (reference sequence). The CDR3 is made up of 15 amino acids. In DNA form, the CDR3 reads TGTGCTAGCAGCTTGGAGGGGGCCTCCTACAATGAGCAGTTCTTC. It translates to CASSLEGASYNEQFF.